This T cell receptor (beta chain) was identified in a study of blood T cell repertoires in COVID-19. Germline loops: CDR1 SGHNT, CDR2 YYREEE (reference sequence). The CDR3 is 16 residues long. After removal of 1 base from V and 3 bases from J, the junction contained 8 bases not matched to a gene. The repertoire was sequenced with immunoSEQ multiplex PCR; TCRdb's copy has only in-frame clones and lacks some. The table lists hundreds of thousands of clones, approximately 90% of them singletons. Researchers sorted participants into cohorts using their self-reported clinical history. The chain couples TRBV5-4 to TRBJ1-2; 8 nucleotides align to TRBD1. Sequencing used PBMCs or T cells enriched from blood (not recorded which). The clonotype originates from a woman aged 60-75 years in a cohort exposed to, infected with or recovered from COVID-19 (not recorded which). CDR3 loop: CASSLPAGGYDYGYTF. CDR3 in DNA: TGTGCCAGCAGCTTGCCCGCAGGGGGCTATGACTATGGCTACACCTTC.